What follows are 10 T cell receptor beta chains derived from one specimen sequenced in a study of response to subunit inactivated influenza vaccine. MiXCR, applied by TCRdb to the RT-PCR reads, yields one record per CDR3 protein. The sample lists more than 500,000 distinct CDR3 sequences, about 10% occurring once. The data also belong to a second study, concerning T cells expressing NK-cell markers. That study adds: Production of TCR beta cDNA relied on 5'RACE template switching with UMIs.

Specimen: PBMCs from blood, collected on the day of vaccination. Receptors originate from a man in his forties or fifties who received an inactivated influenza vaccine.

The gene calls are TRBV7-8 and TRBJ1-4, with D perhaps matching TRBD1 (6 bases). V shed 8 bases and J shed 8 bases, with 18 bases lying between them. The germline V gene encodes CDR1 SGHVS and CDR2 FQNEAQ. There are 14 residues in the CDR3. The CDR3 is CASSATGRGEKLFF. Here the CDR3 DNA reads TGTGCCAGCTCCGCCACAGGGAGAGGAGAAAAACTGTTTTTT.

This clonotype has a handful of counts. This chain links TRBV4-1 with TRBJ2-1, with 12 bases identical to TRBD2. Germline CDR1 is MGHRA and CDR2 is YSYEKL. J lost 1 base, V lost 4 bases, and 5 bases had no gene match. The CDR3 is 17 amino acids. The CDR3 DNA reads TGCGCCAGCAGCCTCGGACTAGCGGGAAGGTCCTACAATGAGCAGTTCTTC. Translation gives CASSLGLAGRSYNEQFF.

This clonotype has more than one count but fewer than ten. In nucleotides, the CDR3 is TGTGCCAGCAGTTACTCTTACCACTGGACAGGGAGCTCCTACGAGCAGTACTTC. This translates into CASSYSYHWTGSSYEQYF. The V gene is TRBV6-5, the J gene TRBJ2-7, with 8 bases lining up with TRBD1. CDR3 length: 18 residues. CDR1 and CDR2 from the germline V gene are MNHEY and SVGAGI. V gave up 0 bases and J gave up 0 bases; unmatched junction bases: 10.

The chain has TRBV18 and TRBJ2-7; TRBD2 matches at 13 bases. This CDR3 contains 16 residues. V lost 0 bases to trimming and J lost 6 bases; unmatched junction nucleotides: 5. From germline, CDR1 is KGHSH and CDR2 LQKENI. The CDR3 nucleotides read TGTGCCAGCTCACCACCCGGGACTAGCGGGGTCGGCGAGCAGTACTTC. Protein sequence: CASSPPGTSGVGEQYF.

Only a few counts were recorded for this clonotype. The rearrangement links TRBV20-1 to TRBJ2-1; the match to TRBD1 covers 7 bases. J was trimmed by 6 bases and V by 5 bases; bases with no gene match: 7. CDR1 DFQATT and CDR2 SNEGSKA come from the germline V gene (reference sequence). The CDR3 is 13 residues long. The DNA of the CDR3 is TGCAGTGCTGTCGGGACAGTTACCAATGAGCAGTTCTTC. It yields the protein CSAVGTVTNEQFF.

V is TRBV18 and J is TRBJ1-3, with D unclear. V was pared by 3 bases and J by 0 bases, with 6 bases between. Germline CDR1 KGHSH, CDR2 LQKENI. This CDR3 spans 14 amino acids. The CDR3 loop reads CASSPASSGNTIYF. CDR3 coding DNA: TGTGCCAGCTCACCTGCCAGCTCTGGAAACACCATATATTTT. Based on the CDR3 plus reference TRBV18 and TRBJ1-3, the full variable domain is NAGVMQNPRHLVRRRGQEARLRCSPMKGHSHVYWYRQLPEEGLKFMVYLQKENIIDESGMPKERFSAEFPKEGPSILRIQQVVRGDSAAYFCASSPASSGNTIYFGEGSWLTVV.

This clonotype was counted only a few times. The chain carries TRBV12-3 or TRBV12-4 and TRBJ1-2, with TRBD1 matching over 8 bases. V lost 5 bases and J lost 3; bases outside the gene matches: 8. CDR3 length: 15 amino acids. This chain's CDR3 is CASSKGQGHHYGYTF. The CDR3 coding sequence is TGTGCCAGCAGTAAAGGACAGGGCCATCACTATGGCTACACCTTC.

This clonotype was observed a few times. The CDR3 loop reads CSVVLGTGAALETQYF. The CDR3 bases are TGCAGCGTTGTTCTAGGGACAGGGGCCGCGCTAGAGACCCAGTACTTC. This chain joins TRBV29-1 and TRBJ2-5; TRBD1 matches at 10 bases. Germline V gene data show CDR1 as SQVTM and CDR2 as ANQGSEA. The CDR3 sequence is 16 residues long. V lost 4 bases to trimming and J lost 4 bases; unmatched junction nucleotides: 12. The variable domain in full, completed from reference TRBV29-1 and TRBJ2-5, reads SAVISQKPSRDICQRGTSLTIQCQVDSQVTMMFWYRQQPGQSLTLIATANQGSEATYESGFVIDKFPISRPNLTFSTLTVSNMSPEDSSIYLCSVVLGTGAALETQYFGPGTRLLVL.

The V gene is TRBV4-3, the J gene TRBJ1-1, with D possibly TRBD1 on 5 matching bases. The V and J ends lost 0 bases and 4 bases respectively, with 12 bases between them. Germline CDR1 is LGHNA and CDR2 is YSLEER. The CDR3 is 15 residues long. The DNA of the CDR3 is TGCGCCAGCAGCCAAGACAGGTGGGGGGGCACTGAAGCTTTCTTT. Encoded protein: CASSQDRWGGTEAFF.

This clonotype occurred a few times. The CDR3 region is CASSRNRGRGELFF. The DNA of the CDR3 is TGTGCCAGCAGCCGGAACAGGGGCCGCGGGGAGCTGTTTTTT. The chain recombines TRBV5-6 with TRBJ2-2; 7 positions agree with TRBD1. V shed 4 bases, J shed 7 bases, and the junction held 7 bases outside the gene matches. The CDR3 has 14 amino acids. Germline CDR1 reads SGHDT; CDR2 reads YYEEEE.